Described below is a single TCR beta chain sequence and its context. Clones were read by immunoSEQ multiplex PCR, and TCRdb kept only the in-frame ones, dropping some. The sample includes fewer than 250,000 clones, roughly 90% of them seen just once. These data come from a study of blood T cell repertoires in COVID-19. As for the study in general: In each case, the material was cDNA or gDNA derived from T cells, B-cell-depleted T cells, or PBMCs.

CDR1 and CDR2 (germline): KGHDR, SFDVKD. The CDR3 consists of 14 residues. Trimming stripped 4 bases from V and 5 bases from J, with 13 bases between. This TCR was recovered from a man aged 65-85 years with acute or convalescent COVID-19. Sequencing was performed on peripheral blood. V is TRBV24-1 and J is TRBJ2-5; tentatively, D is TRBD2 (5 bases). The CDR3 DNA follows: TGTGCCACCAGTGACCCGGCAGCGGTGGAGACCCAGTACTTC. Translated: CATSDPAAVETQYF.